Below are 10 T cell receptor beta chains sequenced from a single sample in a study of T cell changes during pregnancy in multiple sclerosis. This table comes from immunoSEQ multiplex PCR, and its TCRdb copy is limited to in-frame clones, with some not included. Of 75,000 to 100,000 clones listed, roughly 92% are singletons. The material sequenced was peripheral blood, taken after pregnancy. Receptor source: a female donor with multiple sclerosis, enrolled in a pregnancy study.

The genes are TRBV15 and TRBJ1-5, with D unclear. V lost 0 bases and J 5 bases, leaving 14 bases between the germline ends. CDR1 LNHNV and CDR2 YYDKDF come from the germline V gene (reference sequence). The length of the CDR3 is 16 residues. For the CDR3, the DNA is TGTGCCACCAGCAGAGAGCCGCCAGGCTCTGATCAGCCCCAGCATTTT. Residues: CATSREPPGSDQPQHF.

The genes are TRBV12-5 and TRBJ2-2; TRBD2 matches at 8 bases. From germline, CDR1 is LGHNT and CDR2 FRNRAP. Trimming at V came to 0 bases and at J to 8 bases, leaving 14 bases not matched to a gene. The CDR3 sequence is 18 residues long. The CDR3 loop is CASGLVLRGGRVTGELFF. CDR3 in DNA: TGTGCTAGTGGTTTGGTACTCCGGGGGGGGCGGGTGACTGGGGAGCTGTTTTTT.

This clone was recorded once. This rearrangement joins TRBV6-5 to TRBJ2-7, with D uncertain. V dropped 2 bases and J dropped 6 bases, with 5 bases sitting between them. The CDR3 has 11 amino acids. CDR1 is MNHEY and CDR2 is SVGAGI in the germline V gene. The CDR3 protein is CASSYHSEQYF. CDR3 sequence (DNA): TGTGCCAGCAGTTACCACAGCGAGCAGTACTTC.

The chain has TRBV18 and TRBJ1-2; 8 bases agree with TRBD1. The CDR3 consists of 14 residues. V gave up 3 bases and J gave up 4 bases; unmatched junction bases: 4. Germline V gene lookup returns CDR1 KGHSH and CDR2 LQKENI. The CDR3: CASSPTGERYGYTF. In DNA form, the CDR3 reads TGTGCCAGCTCACCGACAGGGGAACGCTATGGCTACACCTTC.

CDR3 nucleotides: TGCGCCAGCAGCTCCCGCCAGATCTCTGGGGCCAACGTCCTGACTTTC. Protein: CASSSRQISGANVLTF. The chain couples TRBV5-1 to TRBJ2-6; no firm D call. Germline loops: CDR1 SGHRS, CDR2 YFSETQ. Deletions cut 3 bases from V and 0 bases from J, with 10 bases between. This CDR3 has 16 amino acids.

J is TRBJ1-4 and V is TRBV19; TRBD1 is a possible D gene (6 bases). The germline gives CDR1 LNHDA, CDR2 SQIVND (reference sequence). The CDR3 covers 14 residues. Trimming stripped 4 bases from V and 1 base from J, with 7 bases between. CDR3 bases: TGTGCCAGTAGTAGGACAGTAACTAATGAAAAACTGTTTTTT. Amino acids: CASSRTVTNEKLFF.

The table lists this clone with a count of one. The rearrangement links TRBV5-4 to TRBJ2-1; D may be TRBD1 (6 bases). CDR3 length: 14 residues. With 4 bases removed from V and 5 bases from J, the gap between germline ends came to 13 bases. Germline CDR1 is SGHNT and CDR2 is YYREEE (reference sequence). The DNA of the CDR3 is TGTGCCAGCAGCACCCTGGACAGAGACAATGAGCAGTTCTTC. As protein: CASSTLDRDNEQFF. The whole variable domain, filled in from reference TRBV5-4 and TRBJ2-1, reads ETGVTQSPTHLIKTRGQQVTLRCSSQSGHNTVSWYQQALGQGPQFIFQYYREEENGRGNFPPRFSGLQFPNYSSELNVNALELDDSALYLCASSTLDRDNEQFFGPGTRLTVL.

The gene calls are TRBV6-5 and TRBJ1-2, with a tentative D call TRBD1 (5 bases). V lost 3 bases to trimming and J lost 7 bases, with 9 bases between them. Germline V gives CDR1 MNHEY, CDR2 SVGAGI. The CDR3 totals 12 residues. The CDR3 sequence is CASSYGGGGYTF. For the CDR3, the DNA is TGTGCCAGCAGTTATGGGGGAGGTGGCTACACCTTC.

This clone was seen once. The chain recombines TRBV7-9 with TRBJ1-3; D is possibly TRBD1 (5 bases). CDR1 and CDR2 (germline): SEHNR, FQNEAQ (reference sequence). This CDR3 contains 15 residues. V shed 1 base and J shed 2 bases, with 9 bases lying between them. The CDR3 nucleotides are TGTGCCAGCAGCTTAGTGGCAGGGACTGGAAACACCATATATTTT. Encoded protein: CASSLVAGTGNTIYF.

The V gene is TRBV28, the J gene TRBJ1-6; TRBD1 matches 8 bases. The CDR3 has 15 amino acids. Germline V lookup: CDR1 MDHEN, CDR2 SYDVKM. J lost 8 bases, V lost 5 bases, and 8 bases had no gene match. CDR3 region: CASSTMDRDDSPLHF. The CDR3 DNA sequence: TGTGCCAGCAGTACGATGGACAGGGATGATTCACCCCTCCACTTT.